The sequence of this T cell receptor (beta chain) was determined in a study of radiotherapy plus CTLA-4 blockade in lung cancer. Study observations and caveats: Best predicting response, reportedly, were early blood T cell clone dynamics, with interferon-beta. Tumor-origin TCR clones grew in blood after radiotherapy plus ipilimumab.

The germline V gene encodes CDR1 SGHVS and CDR2 FQNEAQ. Trimming pared 1 base from V and 4 bases from J, leaving 17 bases between. The CDR3 length is 17 residues. Profiled with immunoSEQ multiplex PCR; TCRdb holds only in-frame clones, not every one. The sample gives approximately 48,000 clones, roughly four fifths of which show up once; roughly 5% is in the top ten. As regards this clone: Its specificity is unknown.

V usage is TRBV7-8 and J usage is TRBJ1-5; D possibly corresponds to TRBD1 (6 bases). The sample was peripheral blood, taken from a patient treated with radiotherapy plus ipilimumab. This clonotype originated in a human donor with non-small cell lung cancer whose response to radiotherapy plus ipilimumab could not be evaluated. CDR3 protein: CASSLGVGGTQNQPQHF. CDR3 coding DNA: TGTGCCAGCAGCTTAGGGGTAGGGGGAACCCAGAATCAGCCCCAGCATTTT. The complete variable domain, with remaining parts taken from reference TRBV7-8 and TRBJ1-5, reads GAGVSQSPRYKVAKRGQDVALRCDPISGHVSLFWYQQALGQGPEFLTYFQNEAQLDKSGLPSDRFFAERPEGSVSTLKIQRTQQEDSAVYLCASSLGVGGTQNQPQHFGDGTRLSIL.